This entry lists 21 T cell receptor beta chains sequenced from one sample in a study of long-term antiretroviral therapy in people with HIV. Version v3.0 of the immunoSEQ assay ran at survey level. Only in-frame clones appear in the TCRdb table, and some are missing; sequencing was by immunoSEQ multiplex PCR. The sample consists of 12,000 or so clones, 70% to 80% of them appearing once. This specimen consisted of unsorted PBMCs, obtained 3.1 years before starting antiretroviral therapy. These receptors all come from a man between 40 and 49 years old with HIV.

This clone came up once. The rearrangement uses TRBV30 and TRBJ1-1, with D perhaps matching TRBD1 (5 bases). The CDR3 totals 11 residues. Germline lookup yields CDR1 GTSNPN and CDR2 SVGIG (reference sequence). Trimming took off 7 bases at V and 7 bases at J, with 13 bases between the two ends. The CDR3 DNA follows: TGTGCCTCTCGGGGGGAGGGTGAAGCTTTCTTT. Its protein is CASRGEGEAFF.

The chain combines TRBV7-9 with TRBJ1-4; D ambiguous. CDR3 length equals 14 residues. Germline CDR1 SEHNR, CDR2 FQNEAQ (reference sequence). Trimming took off 3 bases at V and 1 base at J, with 6 bases between the two ends. CDR3 DNA: TGTGCCAGCAGCTTGACGGAAACTAATGAAAAACTGTTTTTT. As protein: CASSLTETNEKLFF.

The chain joins TRBV9 to TRBJ1-2; D perhaps matches TRBD1 (5 bases). The V end was cut by 4 bases, the J end by 8 bases, with 18 bases between. Germline lookup yields CDR1 SGDLS and CDR2 YYNGEE. The CDR3 has 14 amino acids. CDR3 nucleotide sequence: TGTGCCAGCAGCCCAGGGACCCGCGCGCGAGGCTACACCTTC. This gives the protein CASSPGTRARGYTF. The full variable domain, completed using reference TRBV9 and TRBJ1-2, is DSGVTQTPKHLITATGQRVTLRCSPRSGDLSVYWYQQSLDQGLQFLIQYYNGEERAKGNILERFSAQQFPDLHSELNLSSLELGDSALYFCASSPGTRARGYTFGSGTRLTVV.

This clone was counted only a few times. The J gene is TRBJ1-4, the V gene TRBV5-5, with 7 bases aligning to TRBD1. The germline V gene has CDR1 SGHKS and CDR2 YYEKEE (reference sequence). Unmatched junction bases numbered 7, after V lost 5 bases and J lost 0 bases. CDR3 length equals 16 residues. In DNA, the CDR3 is TGTGCCAGCAGTTCCGAGGGGACAGCAACTAATGAAAAACTGTTTTTT. Its protein product is CASSSEGTATNEKLFF. The entire variable domain, with the rest obtained from reference TRBV5-5 and TRBJ1-4, is as follows: DAGVTQSPTHLIKTRGQQVTLRCSPISGHKSVSWYQQVLGQGPQFIFQYYEKEERGRGNFPDRFSARQFPNYSSELNVNALLLGDSALYLCASSSEGTATNEKLFFGSGTQLSVL.

J is TRBJ2-1 and V is TRBV4-2, with 9 bases identical to TRBD2. The V segment lost 0 bases and the J segment 9 bases; nucleotides outside the gene matches: 12. This CDR3 comprises 17 residues. Germline CDR1 LGHNA, CDR2 YNFKEQ. The CDR3 DNA reads TGTGCCAGCAGCCAAGATTTCGGCGGGAGGGCCGGGATTGAGCAGTTCTTC. This codes for CASSQDFGGRAGIEQFF.

This clone was recorded a few times. The chain recombines TRBV19 with TRBJ2-2; D is perhaps TRBD1 or TRBD2 (5 bases each). The CDR3 is made up of 13 amino acids. In germline, CDR1 is LNHDA, CDR2 SQIVND (reference sequence). The V and J ends lost 2 bases and 7 bases respectively, with 8 bases between them. In DNA form, the CDR3 reads TGTGCCAGTAGTATAAGTGGGGGCGGGGAGCTGTTTTTT. Its protein is CASSISGGGELFF.

V usage is TRBV28 and J usage is TRBJ2-5; D is undetermined. The CDR3 consists of 14 residues. With 5 bases removed from V and 2 bases from J, the gap between germline ends came to 12 bases. Looked up from germline, CDR1 is MDHEN and CDR2 is SYDVKM. The CDR3: CASSKAGRQETQYF. CDR3 nucleotides: TGTGCCAGCAGTAAGGCCGGACGGCAAGAGACCCAGTACTTC.

The rearrangement links TRBV9 to TRBJ1-2, with D possibly TRBD1 on 5 matching bases. Germline-derived CDR1 and CDR2 are SGDLS and YYNGEE. Deletions cut 0 bases from V and 6 bases from J, with 9 bases between. The CDR3 length is 13 residues. In nucleotides, the CDR3 is TGTGCCAGCAGCGTAGCCTTGGGGCATGGCTACACCTTC. Its protein is CASSVALGHGYTF.

The chain uses TRBV28 and TRBJ2-7; possibly TRBD2 for D (5 bases). Germline V CDR1 and CDR2: MDHEN, SYDVKM. This CDR3 region has 12 residues. Trimming stripped 10 bases from V and 2 bases from J, with 12 bases between. The CDR3 loop reads CATERKTYEQYF. For the CDR3, the DNA is TGTGCCACTGAGCGGAAAACCTACGAGCAGTACTTC.

The V call is TRBV15, the J call TRBJ2-2; D gene uncertain. V was trimmed by 4 bases and J by 5 bases, leaving 5 bases between them. The germline CDR1 and CDR2 sequences are LNHNV and YYDKDF (reference sequence). The CDR3 consists of 12 residues. CDR3 in amino acids: CATSTPTGELFF. CDR3 sequence (DNA): TGTGCCACCAGCACACCAACCGGGGAGCTGTTTTTT.

This chain connects TRBV18 to TRBJ2-7, with a tentative D call TRBD1 (5 bases). The CDR3 sequence is 16 residues long. The germline V gene encodes CDR1 KGHSH and CDR2 LQKENI. V was cut by 0 bases and J by 5 bases, with 17 bases left in between. Written as DNA, the CDR3 is TGTGCCAGCTCACCACCCTACGGCAGGGTATTGAACGAGCAGTACTTC. It specifies CASSPPYGRVLNEQYF.

The J gene is TRBJ2-3, the V gene TRBV9; D is possibly TRBD2 (5 bases). The CDR3 extends over 13 amino acids. Germline CDR1 reads SGDLS; CDR2 reads YYNGEE. V lost 7 bases to trimming and J lost 3 bases, with 12 bases between them. CDR3 DNA sequence: TGTGCCAGCGGGCCGGGGAAGACAGATACGCAGTATTTT. Amino acids: CASGPGKTDTQYF.

This clone was detected only a few times. The rearrangement links TRBV5-1 to TRBJ2-7, with 7 positions matching TRBD1. The germline V gene has CDR1 SGHRS and CDR2 YFSETQ. The CDR3 has 15 amino acids. The J segment lost 3 bases and the V segment lost 4 bases, leaving 10 bases of the junction unmatched. DNA of the CDR3: TGCGCCAGCAGCCGTAATAGACAGGGCGGCTACGAGCAGTACTTC. Protein product: CASSRNRQGGYEQYF.

This clone was seen a single time. V usage is TRBV7-9 and J usage is TRBJ2-1; D possibly matches TRBD1 or TRBD2 (5 bases each). The CDR3 is 15 residues long. Trimming shortened V by 5 bases and J by 1 base, and 12 bases separated the two germline ends. Germline V gene data show CDR1 as SEHNR and CDR2 as FQNEAQ (reference sequence). The CDR3 here is CASSLSGGSYNEQFF. The CDR3 DNA reads as TGTGCCAGCAGCCTTTCTGGGGGATCCTACAATGAGCAGTTCTTC.

The chain employs TRBV19 and TRBJ1-2; TRBD1 agrees at 7 bases. In germline, CDR1 is LNHDA, CDR2 SQIVND (reference sequence). This CDR3 comprises 14 residues. The junction had 10 bases not matched to a gene; V was cut back by 8 bases and J by 4 bases. CDR3 sequence reads: CASSLQGDVYGYTF. CDR3 DNA sequence: TGTGCCAGTTCTCTGCAGGGGGATGTCTATGGCTACACCTTC.

This chain joins TRBV19 and TRBJ1-1; D unresolved. The V gene's germline CDR1 is LNHDA and CDR2 SQIVND (reference sequence). The CDR3 runs 12 residues. Trimming removed 8 bases at V and 1 base at J, with 8 bases between. CDR3 loop: CASSVGNTEAFF. DNA of the CDR3: TGTGCCAGTTCCGTGGGGAACACTGAAGCTTTCTTT. Full variable domain (outside the CDR3, taken from reference TRBV19 and TRBJ1-1): DGGITQSPKYLFRKEGQNVTLSCEQNLNHDAMYWYRQDPGQGLRLIYYSQIVNDFQKGDIAEGYSVSREKKESFPLTVTSAQKNPTAFYLCASSVGNTEAFFGQGTRLTVV.

This clone has just one count. The CDR3 bases are TGTGCCAGCAGTCCTATTAGCGGGAGCTTCACCGGGGAGCTGTTTTTT. It codes for CASSPISGSFTGELFF. The V gene is TRBV27, the J gene TRBJ2-2, with 9 bases matching TRBD2. The CDR3 length is 16 residues. Per the germline V gene, CDR1 is MNHEY and CDR2 is SMNVEV (reference sequence). Unmatched junction bases numbered 8, after V lost 5 bases and J lost 4 bases.

There are a few counts of this clone. This chain uses TRBV5-1 with TRBJ1-1; 10 nucleotides agree with TRBD1. The germline V gene has CDR1 SGHRS and CDR2 YFSETQ. This CDR3 is 14 amino acids long. The trim removed 0 bases at V and 5 bases at J, leaving 1 base unmatched. The CDR3 nucleotides read TGCGCCAGCAGCTTGGGGACAGGGGGAACTGAAGCTTTCTTT. This gives the protein CASSLGTGGTEAFF. Supplemented by reference TRBV5-1 and TRBJ1-1, the full variable domain reads KAGVTQTPRYLIKTRGQQVTLSCSPISGHRSVSWYQQTPGQGLQFLFEYFSETQRNKGNFPGRFSGRQFSNSRSEMNVSTLELGDSALYLCASSLGTGGTEAFFGQGTRLTVV.

The rearrangement links TRBV9 to TRBJ2-7; weak D call: TRBD2 (6 bases). V lost 1 base to trimming and J lost 0 bases, with 14 bases between them. The CDR3 spans 16 residues. Germline V gene data show CDR1 as SGDLS and CDR2 as YYNGEE. CDR3: CASSVKQTSFSYEQYF. The CDR3 DNA is TGTGCCAGCAGCGTAAAACAAACTAGCTTCTCCTACGAGCAGTACTTC.

The gene calls are TRBV5-6 and TRBJ2-7, with D uncertain. There are 14 residues in the CDR3. Trimming cost V 1 base and J 3 bases, with 11 bases left between them. Germline V gene sequence: CDR1 SGHDT, CDR2 YYEEEE. CDR3 DNA sequence: TGTGCCAGCAGCTTGAGTGGCAGGCGCTACGAGCAGTACTTC. Its protein product is CASSLSGRRYEQYF.

The chain recombines TRBV7-9 with TRBJ2-7; TRBD2 matches at 9 bases. CDR3 length: 15 residues. The ends lost 4 bases at V and 1 base at J; junction bases unmatched: 5. CDR1 is SEHNR and CDR2 is FQNEAQ in the germline V gene (reference sequence). The CDR3 here is CASSSASGVSYEQYF. In DNA form, the CDR3 reads TGTGCCAGCAGCTCCGCTAGCGGGGTGTCCTACGAGCAGTACTTC.